Listed below are T cell receptor beta chains from one sample, sequenced in a study of immune evolution from preneoplasia to lung adenocarcinoma. This table comes from immunoSEQ multiplex PCR, and its TCRdb copy is limited to in-frame clones, with some not included. The sample lists around 10,000 clones, 78% occurring once. Sequencing was performed on FFPE minimally invasive lung adenocarcinoma tissue. These receptors were collected from a person in their sixties or seventies with lung adenocarcinoma. Both conserved end residues are part of each CDR3. D genes are given only for firm matches. Clone size appears in some rows only: once, few, many, or a class for an expanded clone.

J gene | V gene | clone size | D gene | CDR3 DNA | CDR3 protein
TRBJ2-7 | TRBV7-3 | . | . | TGTGCCAGCAGCTTAACGGACAGTTCCTACGAGCAGTACTTC | CASSLTDSSYEQYF
TRBJ1-6 | TRBV9 | . | TRBD1 | TGTGCCAGCAGCGAGGGGGACAGACTCACACCCCTCCACTTT | CASSEGDRLTPLHF
TRBJ2-4 | TRBV18 | . | . | TGTGCCAGCTCACCACTCGGGGCCGGGTCAAACATTCAGTACTTC | CASSPLGAGSNIQYF
TRBJ2-3 | TRBV6-4 | . | . | TGTGCCAGCAGTGACGGGGGGGCCACAGATACGCAGTATTTT | CASSDGGATDTQYF
TRBJ2-1 | TRBV15 | . | . | TGTGCCACCAGCAGAGGGGACCCTTCCTACAATGAGCAGTTCTTC | CATSRGDPSYNEQFF
TRBJ2-7 | TRBV4-3 | . | . | TGCGCCAGCAGCCAAGATTTACAGACCTACGAGCAGTACTTC | CASSQDLQTYEQYF
TRBJ2-1 | TRBV11-2 | . | . | TGTGCCAGCAGCTTCCCAACTACGGGACCTAGCTCCTACAATGAGCAGTTCTTC | CASSFPTTGPSSYNEQFF
TRBJ2-7 | TRBV2 | . | TRBD2 | TGTGCCAGCAAAACTAGCGGGAGTACCTACGAGCAGTACTTC | CASKTSGSTYEQYF
TRBJ2-6 | TRBV7-9 | few | . | TGTGCCAGCAGGATAAGCTCTGGGGCCAACGTCCTGACTTTC | CASRISSGANVLTF
TRBJ2-5 | TRBV4-3 | . | . | TGCGCCAGCAGCCAAGATGCAGGGACCCAGTACTTC | CASSQDAGTQYF
TRBJ2-1 | TRBV7-3 | . | TRBD2 | TGTGCCAGCAGCTTATTTTCCTTGCGGGAGGGGGGGGCCAACAATGAGCAGTTCTTC | CASSLFSLREGGANNEQFF
TRBJ1-1 | TRBV5-8 | . | . | TGTGCCAGCAGCTTGGCACGGCGGGGGACTGAAGCTTTCTTT | CASSLARRGTEAFF
TRBJ1-5 | TRBV5-1 | few | . | TGCGCCAGCAGCCCGGAGGGGTTACAGCCCCAGCATTTT | CASSPEGLQPQHF
TRBJ2-2 | TRBV7-9 | . | . | TGTGCCAGCGTCCCGGAAGGGTTCGGCACCGGGGAGCTGTTTTTT | CASVPEGFGTGELFF
TRBJ2-1 | TRBV27 | . | TRBD2 | TGTGCCAGCAGATTGACTAGCGGGAGTAATGAGCAGTTCTTC | CASRLTSGSNEQFF
TRBJ2-2 | TRBV14 | . | . | TGTGCCAGCAGCCTGAACACCGGGGAGCTGTTTTTT | CASSLNTGELFF
TRBJ2-7 | TRBV5-8 | . | TRBD1 | TGTGCCAGCAGCTTTACGGGACAGGGGGCTTTCCGATACGAGCAGTACTTC | CASSFTGQGAFRYEQYF
TRBJ2-2 | TRBV10-3 | . | . | TGTGCCATCACTGGACAGATCAACACCGGGGAGCTGTTTTTT | CAITGQINTGELFF
TRBJ2-1 | TRBV2 | . | . | TGTGCCAGCAGTGATAGGACAGCCTACAATGAGCAGTTCTTC | CASSDRTAYNEQFF
TRBJ1-5 | TRBV19 | . | TRBD1 | TGTGCCAGTAGTAGCCTTGTATCGAGGGGGCTTGGTCAGCCCCAGCATTTT | CASSSLVSRGLGQPQHF
TRBJ2-7 | TRBV13 | . | TRBD1 | TGTGCCAGCAGCTCAGAGGTAACAGGGGGGTACGAGCAGTACTTC | CASSSEVTGGYEQYF
TRBJ2-1 | TRBV6-1 | . | TRBD2 | TGTGCCAGCAGTGCGTCGGGACTAGCGAACTACAATGAGCAGTTCTTC | CASSASGLANYNEQFF
TRBJ1-2 | TRBV29-1 | . | . | TGCAGCGTTCGGGGGGGGGACACCTATGGCTACACCTTC | CSVRGGDTYGYTF
TRBJ2-6 | TRBV9 | . | . | TGTGCCAGCAGCGTCACAGGGCCTGGGGCCAACGTCCTGACTTTC | CASSVTGPGANVLTF
TRBJ1-2 | TRBV2 | . | . | TGTGCCAGCAGGAGCTTGAATAAGGTTAACTATGGCTACACCTTC | CASRSLNKVNYGYTF
TRBJ2-7 | TRBV28 | once | TRBD1 | TGTGCCACCTTAACTAGGACAGGGGGTTACGAGCAGTACTTC | CATLTRTGGYEQYF
TRBJ1-4 | TRBV19 | . | . | TGTGCCAGTAGTCGTCACAGGGCAGATGAAAAACTGTTTTTT | CASSRHRADEKLFF
TRBJ1-6 | TRBV9 | once | . | TGTGCCAGCAGCGTAGCTACAAATTCACCCCTCCACTTT | CASSVATNSPLHF
TRBJ2-1 | TRBV7-2 | once | TRBD1 | TGTGCCAGCAGCTTAGGGGGACAGGGTTTGAATGAGCAGTTCTTC | CASSLGGQGLNEQFF
TRBJ2-2 | TRBV4-1 | . | . | TGCGCCAGCAGTCAACAGGACATGGGCTTCACCGGGGAGCTGTTTTTT | CASSQQDMGFTGELFF
TRBJ1-5 | TRBV6-1 | . | . | TGTGCCAGCAGTGAATATTACGGGGGCGCTGGTAGCAATCAGCCCCAGCATTTT | CASSEYYGGAGSNQPQHF
TRBJ1-1 | TRBV19 | once | . | TGTGCCAGTAGTTCCGCCGGGACCGAGAACACTGAAGCTTTCTTT | CASSSAGTENTEAFF
TRBJ1-1 | TRBV29-1 | . | . | TGCAGCGTTGGGTCGAGAGTAAACACTGAAGCTTTCTTT | CSVGSRVNTEAFF
TRBJ2-7 | TRBV6-5 | few | . | TGTGCCAGCAGTTACTCGTCAGGGGGGGGCGGCGAGCAGTACTTC | CASSYSSGGGGEQYF
TRBJ2-3 | TRBV4-1 | . | TRBD2 | TGCGCCAGCACCACAACAGCCAGCGGGAGGGAACGTGACCTAGATACGCAGTATTTT | CASTTTASGRERDLDTQYF
TRBJ2-5 | TRBV10-3 | . | TRBD2 | TGTGCCATCAGCACCTTAGCGGGGCAAGAGACCCAGTACTTC | CAISTLAGQETQYF
TRBJ1-1 | TRBV7-9 | . | . | TGTGCCAGCAGCCATCGCAAGGGAATGAACACTGAAGCTTTCTTT | CASSHRKGMNTEAFF
TRBJ2-2 | TRBV18 | . | . | TGTGCCAGCTCACCACCGTCGGACACCGGGGAGCTGTTTTTT | CASSPPSDTGELFF
TRBJ1-3 | TRBV2 | few | . | TGTGCCAGCAGTGAATATCCGGCGGAGATGGGTTGGGACACCATATATTTT | CASSEYPAEMGWDTIYF
TRBJ1-2 | TRBV28 | . | . | TGTGCCAGCAGTTTATGGGGGAAGGGTCCCTATGGCTACACCTTC | CASSLWGKGPYGYTF
TRBJ1-3 | TRBV9 | . | TRBD1 | TGTGCCAGCAGCCCCGGTCGGGACAGGTCTGGAAACACCATATATTTT | CASSPGRDRSGNTIYF
TRBJ2-4 | TRBV18 | . | . | TGTGCCAGCTCACCACCGCCGACAGAGGAAAACATTCAGTACTTC | CASSPPPTEENIQYF
TRBJ2-6 | TRBV19 | . | . | TGTGCCAGTAGGCAGTCCTTCTCTGGGGCCAACGTCCTGACTTTC | CASRQSFSGANVLTF
TRBJ1-1 | TRBV5-6 | . | . | TGTGCCAGCAGCTCCACAGGGCTTACTGAAGCTTTCTTT | CASSSTGLTEAFF
TRBJ2-3 | TRBV2 | . | . | TGTGCCAGCAGTGGGCAGGCGGGAAGCACAGATACGCAGTATTTT | CASSGQAGSTDTQYF
TRBJ2-3 | TRBV4-1 | . | TRBD2 | TGCGCCAGCAGCCAAGATCCCCCCCTTTTAGCGGGGGGCGCAGATACGCAGTATTTT | CASSQDPPLLAGGADTQYF
TRBJ2-7 | TRBV7-2 | . | TRBD2 | TGTGCCAGCAGCTTAAGGCCCGCGGGGGAGATATACGAGCAGTACTTC | CASSLRPAGEIYEQYF
TRBJ2-1 | TRBV18 | . | . | TGTGCCAGCTCCCCCCCGGGGTCCTACAATGAGCAGTTCTTC | CASSPPGSYNEQFF
TRBJ1-1 | TRBV9 | . | TRBD1 | TGTGCCAGCAGCACGTTCGACAGGGCAAACACTGAAGCTTTCTTT | CASSTFDRANTEAFF
TRBJ1-1 | TRBV18 | . | . | TGTGCCAGCTCACCAAGCACTGAAGCTTTCTTT | CASSPSTEAFF
TRBJ2-2 | TRBV7-3 | . | . | TGTGCCAGCAGCTTAGGCGCGGTAAACACCGGGGAGCTGTTTTTT | CASSLGAVNTGELFF
TRBJ1-1 | TRBV11-2 | . | . | TGTGCCAGCAGCTCGGGGAGGGGGTATAAAGCTTTCTTT | CASSSGRGYKAFF